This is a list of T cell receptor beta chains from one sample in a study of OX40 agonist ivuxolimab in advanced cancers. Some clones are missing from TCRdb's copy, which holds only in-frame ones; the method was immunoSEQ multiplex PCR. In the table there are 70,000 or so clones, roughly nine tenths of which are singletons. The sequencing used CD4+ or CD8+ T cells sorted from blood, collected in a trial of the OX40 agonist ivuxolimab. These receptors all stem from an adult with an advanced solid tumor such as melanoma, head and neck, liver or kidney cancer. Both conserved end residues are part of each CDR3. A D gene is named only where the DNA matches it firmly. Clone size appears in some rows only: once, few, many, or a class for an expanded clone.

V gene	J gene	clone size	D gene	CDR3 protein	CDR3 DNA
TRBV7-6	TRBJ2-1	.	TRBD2	CASSLRTSGGEDEQFF	TGTGCCAGCAGCTTACGGACTAGCGGGGGGGAAGATGAGCAGTTCTTC
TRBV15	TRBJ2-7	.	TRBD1	CATSARTGVYEQYF	TGTGCCACCAGTGCCAGGACAGGGGTTTACGAGCAGTACTTC
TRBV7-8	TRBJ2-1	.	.	CASSGAVSYNEQFF	TGTGCCAGCAGCGGAGCGGTCTCCTACAATGAGCAGTTCTTC
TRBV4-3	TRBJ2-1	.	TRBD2	CASSPLLAGAGNEQFF	TGCGCCAGCAGCCCCTTACTAGCGGGGGCAGGGAATGAGCAGTTCTTC
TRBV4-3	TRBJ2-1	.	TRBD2	CASSQDGTSGRGNEQFF	TGCGCCAGCAGCCAAGACGGGACTAGCGGGAGGGGCAATGAGCAGTTCTTC
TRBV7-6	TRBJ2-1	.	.	CASSLINYHNEQFF	TGTGCCAGCAGCTTAATAAACTATCACAATGAGCAGTTCTTC
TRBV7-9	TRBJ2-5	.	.	CASSPSLEETQYF	TGTGCCAGCAGCCCGTCACTAGAAGAGACCCAGTACTTC
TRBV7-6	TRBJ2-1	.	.	CASSLEWGTDNEQFF	TGTGCCAGCAGCTTAGAGTGGGGGACTGACAATGAGCAGTTCTTC
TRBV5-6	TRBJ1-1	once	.	CASSLLSGFTEAFF	TGTGCCAGCAGCTTGCTGTCAGGGTTCACTGAAGCTTTCTTT
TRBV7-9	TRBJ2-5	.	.	CASSLWKGQETQYF	TGTGCCAGCAGCTTATGGAAGGGCCAAGAGACCCAGTACTTC
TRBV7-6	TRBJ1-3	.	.	CASSLRAGSGPALPAGNTIYF	TGTGCCAGCAGCTTACGGGCCGGCTCGGGGCCCGCCCTTCCAGCTGGAAACACCATATATTTT
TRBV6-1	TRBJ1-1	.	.	CASSDQGNTEAFF	TGTGCCAGCAGTGATCAGGGGAACACTGAAGCTTTCTTT
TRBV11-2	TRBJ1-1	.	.	CASSLVWETDKGQAFF	TGTGCCAGCAGCTTAGTTTGGGAAACAGACAAGGGCCAAGCTTTCTTT
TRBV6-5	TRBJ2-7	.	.	CASSFGLSSYEQYF	TGTGCCAGCAGTTTTGGCCTGAGCTCCTACGAGCAGTACTTC
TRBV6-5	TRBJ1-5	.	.	CASSPSEGEPQHF	TGTGCCAGCAGTCCCAGTGAAGGGGAGCCCCAGCATTTT
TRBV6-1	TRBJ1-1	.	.	CASSVGGTEAFF	TGTGCCAGCAGTGTAGGGGGCACTGAAGCTTTCTTT
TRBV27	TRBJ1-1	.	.	CASSFSLNTEAFF	TGTGCCAGCAGTTTCTCCTTGAACACTGAAGCTTTCTTT
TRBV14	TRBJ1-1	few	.	CASSRRALNTEAFF	TGTGCCAGCAGCAGACGGGCCCTCAACACTGAAGCTTTCTTT
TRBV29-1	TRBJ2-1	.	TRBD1	CSVHAGQGGNEQFF	TGCAGCGTCCACGCCGGACAGGGAGGAAATGAGCAGTTCTTC
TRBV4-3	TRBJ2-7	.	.	CASSQGPYEQYF	TGCGCCAGCAGCCAGGGCCCCTACGAGCAGTACTTC
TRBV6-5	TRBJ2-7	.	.	CASSSTRLHLDEQYF	TGTGCCAGCAGCAGTACAAGACTCCACCTTGACGAGCAGTACTTC
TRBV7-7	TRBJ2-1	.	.	CASSPEAVAYNEQFF	TGTGCTAGCAGCCCCGAAGCCGTCGCCTACAATGAGCAGTTCTTC
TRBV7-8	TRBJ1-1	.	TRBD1	CASSFNLRGPAMNTEAFF	TGTGCCAGCAGCTTTAATTTGAGGGGGCCCGCTATGAACACTGAAGCTTTCTTT
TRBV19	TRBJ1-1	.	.	CASSIWGNTEAFF	TGTGCCAGTAGTATTTGGGGAAACACTGAAGCTTTCTTT
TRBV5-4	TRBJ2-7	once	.	CASSLYYEQYF	TGTGCCAGCAGCTTGTACTACGAGCAGTACTTC
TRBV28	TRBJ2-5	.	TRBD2	CASSPLAGVGTQYF	TGTGCCAGCAGTCCCTTAGCGGGAGTCGGGACCCAGTACTTC
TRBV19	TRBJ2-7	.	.	CASSIGGVPYEQYF	TGTGCCAGTAGTATAGGAGGGGTTCCCTACGAGCAGTACTTC
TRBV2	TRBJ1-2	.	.	CASGSAVQLDYGYTF	TGTGCCAGCGGGTCCGCAGTTCAGCTAGACTATGGCTACACCTTC
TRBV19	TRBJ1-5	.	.	CASSIGNQPQHF	TGTGCCAGTAGTATCGGGAATCAGCCCCAGCATTTT
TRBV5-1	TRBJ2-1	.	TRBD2	CASSLELGLASVEQFF	TGCGCCAGCAGCTTGGAATTGGGACTAGCTAGCGTCGAGCAGTTCTTC
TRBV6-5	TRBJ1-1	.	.	CASSYGGINTEAFF	TGTGCCAGCAGTTACGGGGGGATTAACACTGAAGCTTTCTTT
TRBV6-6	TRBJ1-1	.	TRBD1	CASSAGQGSEAFF	TGTGCCAGCAGCGCGGGACAGGGGAGTGAAGCTTTCTTT
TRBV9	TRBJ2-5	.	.	CASSVGAGSFQETQYF	TGTGCCAGCAGCGTAGGTGCGGGGTCCTTCCAAGAGACCCAGTACTTC
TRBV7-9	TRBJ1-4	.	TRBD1	CASSPPPGQGIEKLFF	TGTGCCAGCAGTCCCCCCCCGGGACAGGGGATTGAAAAACTGTTTTTT
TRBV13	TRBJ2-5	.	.	CASSPPGRRQETQYF	TGTGCCAGCAGCCCCCCGGGTCGAAGGCAAGAGACCCAGTACTTC
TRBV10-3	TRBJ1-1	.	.	CAISESTLAGTEAFF	TGTGCCATCAGTGAGTCGACCTTAGCGGGGACTGAAGCTTTCTTT
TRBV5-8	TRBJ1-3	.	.	CASSLDRGSGNTIYF	TGTGCCAGCAGCTTGGACAGAGGCTCTGGAAACACCATATATTTT
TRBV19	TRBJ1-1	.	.	CASIAGRGATEAFF	TGTGCCAGTATTGCAGGGCGAGGGGCCACTGAAGCTTTCTTT
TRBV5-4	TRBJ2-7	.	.	CASSFLTGSADGEQYF	TGTGCCAGCAGCTTTCTTACAGGCAGTGCTGATGGCGAGCAGTACTTC
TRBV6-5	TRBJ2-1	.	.	CASSPPRYNEQFF	TGTGCCAGCAGCCCTCCCCGCTACAATGAGCAGTTCTTC
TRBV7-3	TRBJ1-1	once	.	CASSLAQGAEAFF	TGTGCCAGCAGCTTAGCCCAGGGTGCTGAAGCTTTCTTT
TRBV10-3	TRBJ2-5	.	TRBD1	CAISDAGTGQSWETQYF	TGTGCCATCAGTGATGCCGGGACAGGTCAAAGCTGGGAGACCCAGTACTTC
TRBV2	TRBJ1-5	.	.	CASSGTDNSNQPQHF	TGTGCCAGCAGCGGGACGGACAATAGCAATCAGCCCCAGCATTTT
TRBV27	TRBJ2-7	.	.	CASSLSTGSIGKTWYEQYF	TGTGCCAGCAGTTTATCGACAGGTTCAATCGGGAAAACATGGTACGAGCAGTACTTC
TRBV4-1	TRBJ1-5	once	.	CASSQEGGYGNQPQHF	TGCGCCAGCAGCCAAGAAGGAGGGTACGGCAATCAGCCCCAGCATTTT
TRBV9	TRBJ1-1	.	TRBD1	CASSGTGISNTEAFF	TGTGCCAGCAGCGGGACAGGAATCTCGAACACTGAAGCTTTCTTT
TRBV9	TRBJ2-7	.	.	CASSVLERSDEQYF	TGTGCCAGCAGCGTGCTGGAACGTTCGGACGAGCAGTACTTC
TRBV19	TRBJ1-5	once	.	CASSIVGGLSNQPQHF	TGTGCCAGTAGTATAGTGGGGGGCCTTAGCAATCAGCCCCAGCATTTT
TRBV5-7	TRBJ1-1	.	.	CASSSENTEAFF	TGTGCCAGCAGCTCAGAGAACACTGAAGCTTTCTTT
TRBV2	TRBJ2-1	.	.	CASREGGPGPPDEQFF	TGTGCCAGCCGTGAAGGGGGGCCAGGTCCCCCAGATGAGCAGTTCTTC
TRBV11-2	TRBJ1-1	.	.	CASSEPTGGITEAFF	TGTGCCAGCAGCGAACCGACAGGTGGGATCACTGAAGCTTTCTTT
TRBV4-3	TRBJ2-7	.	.	CASSQGTDLVSYEQYF	TGCGCCAGCAGCCAAGGTACAGACCTAGTCTCCTACGAGCAGTACTTC
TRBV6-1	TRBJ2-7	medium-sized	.	CASSERGTSYEQYF	TGTGCCAGCAGTGAACGGGGGACTTCCTACGAGCAGTACTTC
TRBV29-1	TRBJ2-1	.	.	CSVGQYGGWLAGNNEQFF	TGCAGCGTTGGTCAATATGGGGGGTGGCTCGCGGGGAACAATGAGCAGTTCTTC